The 25 T cell receptor beta chains in this list originate from one sample, sequenced in a study of blood T cell repertoires in COVID-19. Assay used: immunoSEQ multiplex PCR; TCRdb lists only in-frame clones, some missing. Of 160,000 or so clones in the sample, roughly 80% were seen once. Sequencing input: peripheral blood. The receptors derive from a human donor in a cohort sampled during active COVID-19.

This clone turned up a few times. The rearrangement links TRBV19 to TRBJ1-5; maybe TRBD1 (5 bases). Germline loops: CDR1 LNHDA, CDR2 SQIVND (reference sequence). The CDR3 covers 14 residues. The V and J ends lost 4 bases and 5 bases respectively, with 12 bases between them. The CDR3 nucleotides read TGTGCCAGTAGTAAAATGACGGGGGATCAGCCCCAGCATTTT. This encodes CASSKMTGDQPQHF. Full variable domain (remainder filled in from reference TRBV19 and TRBJ1-5): DGGITQSPKYLFRKEGQNVTLSCEQNLNHDAMYWYRQDPGQGLRLIYYSQIVNDFQKGDIAEGYSVSREKKESFPLTVTSAQKNPTAFYLCASSKMTGDQPQHFGDGTRLSIL.

DNA of the CDR3: TGTGCCAGCAATGGGGGGTCCTCCTACGAGCAGTACTTC. Amino acid sequence: CASNGGSSYEQYF. The chain is built from TRBV28 and TRBJ2-7, with D perhaps TRBD2 (6 bases). V was shortened by 7 bases and J by 0 bases, with 10 bases between the two germline ends. In germline, CDR1 is MDHEN, CDR2 SYDVKM. The CDR3 consists of 13 residues.

This sequence joins TRBV24-1 and TRBJ2-7; tentatively, D is TRBD2 (5 bases). The CDR3 length is 16 residues. Germline CDR1 and CDR2: KGHDR and SFDVKD. V was clipped by 5 bases and J by 2 bases, with 18 bases between them. This CDR3 reads CATSGGSRGATYEQYF. The CDR3 DNA is TGTGCCACCAGTGGGGGTAGCCGGGGAGCTACCTACGAGCAGTACTTC.

V and J are TRBV7-2 and TRBJ2-7; 11 nucleotides align to TRBD2. After removal of 3 bases from V and 4 bases from J, the junction contained 5 bases not matched to a gene. Germline CDR1 is SGHTA and CDR2 is FQGNSA. The CDR3 has 15 residues. CDR3 nucleotides: TGTGCCAGCAGCTTGACTAGCGGGGTAACTTACGAGCAGTACTTC. It yields the protein CASSLTSGVTYEQYF. Full variable domain (rest looked up from reference TRBV7-2 and TRBJ2-7): GAGVSQSPSNKVTEKGKDVELRCDPISGHTALYWYRQSLGQGLEFLIYFQGNSAPDKSGLPSDRFSAERTGGSVSTLTIQRTQQEDSAVYLCASSLTSGVTYEQYFGPGTRLTVT.

The V call is TRBV28, the J call TRBJ1-2, with 9 bases matching TRBD1. CDR1 is MDHEN and CDR2 is SYDVKM in the germline V gene. CDR3 length equals 12 residues. V was clipped by 5 bases and J by 14 bases; unmatched bases: 9. DNA for the CDR3: TGTGCCAGCAGTATTACACAGGGGGCGCGAACCTTC. This translates into CASSITQGARTF.

The rearrangement links TRBV6-2 or TRBV6-3 to TRBJ2-5; TRBD2 is a possible D gene (6 bases). Germline CDR1 reads MNHEY; CDR2 reads SVGEGT. Trimming removed 6 bases at V and 0 bases at J, with 14 bases between. The CDR3 totals 15 residues. The chain's CDR3 is CASSTHRGYQETQYF. The CDR3 DNA reads TGTGCCAGCAGCACCCACCGGGGGTACCAAGAGACCCAGTACTTC.

This sequence joins TRBV7-6 and TRBJ1-1, with D tentatively TRBD1 (6 bases). Trimming stripped 7 bases from V and 1 base from J, with 13 bases between. The CDR3 runs to 14 residues. Looked up from germline, CDR1 is SGHVS and CDR2 is FNYEAQ. CDR3 residues: CASKRGQPNTEAFF. The CDR3 bases are TGTGCCAGCAAAAGAGGACAGCCGAACACTGAAGCTTTCTTT.

The chain uses TRBV2 and TRBJ2-7; perhaps TRBD2 as D (7 bases). The CDR3 runs to 13 residues. Trimming cost V 7 bases and J 6 bases, with 16 bases left between them. CDR1 is SNHLY, CDR2 FYNNEI, per germline. The CDR3 DNA sequence: TGTGCCAGCATGAGTGGGGGAGGGGGCGAGCAGTACTTC. Encoded protein: CASMSGGGGEQYF.

This clone has just one count. V usage is TRBV4-3 and J usage is TRBJ2-1; 14 bases are a match to TRBD2. The V segment lost 2 bases and the J segment 9 bases; nucleotides outside the gene matches: 9. The germline CDR1 and CDR2 sequences are LGHNA and YSLEER. The CDR3 extends over 17 amino acids. The DNA of the CDR3 is TGCGCCAGCAGCCAAAACACGGGACTAGCGGGAGCACCTGAGCAGTTCTTC. Translation: CASSQNTGLAGAPEQFF.

V is TRBV10-3 and J is TRBJ2-7; D might be TRBD2 (6 bases). Trimming removed 0 bases from V and 5 bases from J, with 14 bases in between. The CDR3 sequence is 15 residues long. CDR1 is ENHRY, CDR2 SYGVKD, per germline. In DNA, the CDR3 is TGTGCCATCAGTGAGTCGCGCCAGGGAGGCAACGAGCAGTACTTC. It translates to CAISESRQGGNEQYF.

This clone was counted a few times. This rearrangement joins TRBV6-2 or TRBV6-3 to TRBJ2-2; 8 nucleotides align to TRBD2. Looked up from germline, CDR1 is MNHEY and CDR2 is SVGEGT. Trimming at V came to 5 bases and at J to 0 bases, leaving 5 bases not matched to a gene. The CDR3 covers 16 residues. CDR3 in DNA: TGTGCCAGCAGTCGACCGGGACTAGCGAACACCGGGGAGCTGTTTTTT. Translated: CASSRPGLANTGELFF.

CDR3 nucleotides: TGTGCCAATCGCCTAGCGGGAGATTCCTACAATGAGCAGTTCTTC. This codes for CANRLAGDSYNEQFF. The chain couples TRBV19 to TRBJ2-1, with 10 bases lining up with TRBD2. V was clipped by 10 bases and J by 1 base; unmatched bases: 7. This CDR3 region has 15 residues. CDR1 is LNHDA and CDR2 is SQIVND in the germline V gene (reference sequence).

This chain connects TRBV7-8 to TRBJ2-5, with a weak D call TRBD1 (5 bases). Germline assignment: CDR1 SGHVS and CDR2 FQNEAQ. Trimming pared 0 bases from V and 7 bases from J, leaving 9 bases between. CDR3 length: 13 residues. CDR3 DNA sequence: TGTGCCAGCAGCTTAGCTGACAGTTTGACCCAGTACTTC. Protein sequence: CASSLADSLTQYF.

The rearrangement links TRBV19 to TRBJ1-5, with D uncertain. From germline, CDR1 is LNHDA and CDR2 SQIVND (reference sequence). Trimming pared 3 bases from V and 6 bases from J, leaving 9 bases between. This CDR3 has 13 amino acids. This chain's CDR3 is CASSMAVAQPQHF. Here the CDR3 DNA reads TGTGCCAGTAGTATGGCGGTGGCTCAGCCCCAGCATTTT.

J is TRBJ2-6 and V is TRBV11-2; D may be TRBD1 (6 bases). Germline loops: CDR1 SGHAT, CDR2 FQNNGV. V was clipped by 5 bases and J by 0 bases, with 11 bases between them. The CDR3 length is 16 residues. CDR3 sequence reads: CASSRGQSSGANVLTF. The DNA of the CDR3 is TGTGCCAGCAGCCGCGGACAGTCCTCTGGGGCCAACGTCCTGACTTTC.

The V and J genes are TRBV28 and TRBJ1-1; the D is unclear. Trimming cost V 3 bases and J 0 bases, with 8 bases left between them. The CDR3 totals 14 residues. From germline, CDR1 is MDHEN and CDR2 SYDVKM. The CDR3 spells CASSFGEMNTEAFF. DNA of the CDR3: TGTGCCAGCAGTTTTGGGGAGATGAACACTGAAGCTTTCTTT.

The rearrangement links TRBV5-1 to TRBJ1-5; TRBD1 might be the D (6 bases). V lost 1 base and J lost 0, with 11 bases in between. Per the germline V gene, CDR1 is SGHRS and CDR2 is YFSETQ. The CDR3 is 16 amino acids. Here the CDR3 reads CASSLLGGDSNQPQHF. The CDR3 coding sequence is TGCGCCAGCAGCTTGCTAGGGGGAGATAGCAATCAGCCCCAGCATTTT.

CDR3 DNA: TGTGCCAGCTCCCCGGGACACATGAGCTCCTACGAGCAGTACTTC. Translated: CASSPGHMSSYEQYF. The chain recombines TRBV18 with TRBJ2-7; tentatively, D is TRBD1 (6 bases). Trimming cost V 6 bases and J 0 bases, with 15 bases left between them. The CDR3 length is 15 residues. Germline V CDR1 and CDR2: KGHSH, LQKENI. Complete variable domain (other parts from reference TRBV18 and TRBJ2-7): NAGVMQNPRHLVRRRGQEARLRCSPMKGHSHVYWYRQLPEEGLKFMVYLQKENIIDESGMPKERFSAEFPKEGPSILRIQQVVRGDSAAYFCASSPGHMSSYEQYFGPGTRLTVT.

The chain has TRBV20-1 and TRBJ2-7; 9 bases are shared with TRBD2. CDR3 length equals 15 residues. Germline CDR1 and CDR2: DFQATT and SNEGSKA (reference sequence). V dropped 3 bases and J dropped 0; count of bases not matched to a gene: 6. The chain's CDR3 is CSASALAGNSYEQYF. CDR3 nucleotides: TGCAGTGCTAGTGCCCTAGCGGGGAACTCCTACGAGCAGTACTTC.

V is TRBV6-5 and J is TRBJ1-5, with a tentative D call TRBD1 (5 bases). Trimming took 2 bases from V and 7 from J, leaving 9 bases between them. The CDR3 totals 13 residues. Germline V gives CDR1 MNHEY, CDR2 SVGAGI. Here the CDR3 reads CASSYGARQPQHF. The CDR3 coding sequence is TGTGCCAGCAGTTACGGGGCTCGGCAGCCCCAGCATTTT.

This chain connects TRBV27 to TRBJ1-1; perhaps TRBD1 as D (5 bases). The CDR3 length is 15 residues. Trimming took off 7 bases at V and 0 bases at J, with 15 bases between the two ends. Germline loops: CDR1 MNHEY, CDR2 SMNVEV (reference sequence). The CDR3 here is CASKILGAMNTEAFF. In nucleotides, the CDR3 is TGTGCCAGCAAAATTCTAGGGGCGATGAACACTGAAGCTTTCTTT.

The chain joins TRBV27 to TRBJ1-1, with D tentatively TRBD1 (6 bases). Germline V gene sequence: CDR1 MNHEY, CDR2 SMNVEV (reference sequence). V lost 5 bases, J lost 5 bases, and 18 bases lay in between. The CDR3 is 15 amino acids. The CDR3 spells CASSARRDTRTEAFF. The DNA of the CDR3 is TGTGCCAGCAGTGCGCGCCGGGACACAAGAACTGAAGCTTTCTTT.

The sample holds one count of this clone. V gene TRBV6-4 combines with J gene TRBJ2-3, with a weak D call TRBD1 (5 bases). Germline CDR1 MRHNA, CDR2 SNTAGT. V gave up 3 bases and J gave up 2 bases, with 15 bases separating them. The CDR3 has 16 residues. CDR3 sequence: CASSEGPQGPTDTQYF. The CDR3 coding sequence is TGTGCCAGCAGTGAAGGGCCGCAGGGCCCCACAGATACGCAGTATTTT.

The rearrangement uses TRBV28 and TRBJ2-7; 9 bases agree with TRBD2. The length of the CDR3 is 13 residues. CDR1 and CDR2 from the germline V gene are MDHEN and SYDVKM. V was clipped by 6 bases and J by 7 bases; unmatched bases: 7. CDR3 sequence (DNA): TGTGCCAGCAGCCCAGCGGGAGGAAGGGAGCAGTACTTC. It yields the protein CASSPAGGREQYF. The whole variable domain, remainder taken from reference TRBV28 and TRBJ2-7, is DVKVTQSSRYLVKRTGEKVFLECVQDMDHENMFWYRQDPGLGLRLIYFSYDVKMKEKGDIPEGYSVSREKKERFSLILESASTNQTSMYLCASSPAGGREQYFGPGTRLTVT.

V gene TRBV12-3 or TRBV12-4 combines with J gene TRBJ1-2; TRBD1 might be the D (5 bases). Trimming removed 6 bases at V and 3 bases at J, with 11 bases between. The CDR3 is made up of 13 amino acids. This CDR3 is CASRTTGYYGYTF. CDR3 sequence (DNA): TGTGCCAGCAGGACAACAGGTTACTATGGCTACACCTTC.